The 27 T cell receptor beta chains given below trace back to one sample, sequenced in a study of memory CD4+ T cells and cytomegalovirus serostatus. Method: immunoSEQ multiplex PCR; TCRdb's copy keeps in-frame clones and lacks some. Altogether 55,000 to 65,000 clones are present, around 80% being singletons, with the ten largest covering 1.1%. The sort gate was single viable CD3+CD4+CD8-CD45RO+ cells for memory CD4+ T cells. Sequenced: memory CD4+ T cells from blood. All receptors derive from an adult in good health and CMV-seronegative.

The chain employs TRBV6-1 and TRBJ2-7; 10 bases are a match to TRBD1. V was pared by 2 bases and J by 2 bases, with 3 bases of the junction left unmatched. Germline CDR1 and CDR2: MNHNS and SASEGT. This CDR3 has 15 residues. The CDR3 loop reads CASSEPGQGTYEQYF. The CDR3 coding sequence is TGTGCCAGCAGTGAACCGGGACAGGGGACCTACGAGCAGTACTTC.

This clone was found a few times. CDR3 in amino acids: CASKTGPAGAEQYF. CDR3 in DNA: TGCGCCAGCAAAACTGGGCCTGCAGGAGCAGAGCAGTACTTC. The J gene is TRBJ2-7, the V gene TRBV5-1; D gene unclear. CDR1 SGHRS and CDR2 YFSETQ come from the germline V gene. This CDR3 is built from 14 residues. V shed 6 bases and J shed 7 bases, with 20 bases lying between them.

The gene calls are TRBV10-3 and TRBJ1-5; 9 bases line up with TRBD1. CDR3 length: 17 amino acids. The J segment lost 4 bases and the V segment lost 4 bases, leaving 11 bases of the junction unmatched. Germline V lookup: CDR1 ENHRY, CDR2 SYGVKD. CDR3 sequence reads: CAISAGQGKSKNQPQHF. Written as DNA, the CDR3 is TGTGCCATCAGTGCCGGACAGGGGAAATCAAAGAATCAGCCCCAGCATTTT.

The V and J genes are TRBV5-1 and TRBJ2-5; 9 bases match TRBD2. With V trimmed by 0 bases and J by 4 bases, 7 bases remained unmatched. The CDR3 covers 16 residues. The V gene's germline CDR1 is SGHRS and CDR2 YFSETQ. CDR3 sequence (DNA): TGCGCCAGCAGCTTGGGATATGCGGGAGGGCCAGAGACCCAGTACTTC. Its protein is CASSLGYAGGPETQYF.

Points on this clone: The conserved closing phenylalanine or tryptophan is absent in this CDR3, likely reflecting a read error. It is unclear where the CDR3 begins or ends on the DNA, so no DNA is shown, and the CDR3 is as TCRdb lists it. The rearrangement links TRBV28 to TRBJ1-2; the table's D call TRBD1 went unverified against the DNA. The CDR3 spans 13 residues, counting both ends. Germline V gene data show CDR1 as MDHEN and CDR2 as SYDVKM. The CDR3 reads CASSSFDRGPLSL.

J is TRBJ2-1 and V is TRBV7-8; no reliable D call. Germline V gives CDR1 SGHVS, CDR2 FQNEAQ. V was cut by 2 bases and J by 10 bases, with 12 bases left in between. The CDR3 runs to 13 residues. The CDR3 DNA is TGTGCCAGCAGCTTAAAGACCGAAACGGAGCAGTTCTTC. It encodes CASSLKTETEQFF.

This sequence joins TRBV10-2 and TRBJ2-3; 7 nucleotides line up with TRBD2. CDR1 and CDR2 (germline): WSHSY, SAAADI. CDR3 size: 16 residues. The V gene end was trimmed by 4 bases and the J gene end by 2 bases; junction bases not matched to a gene: 9. CDR3 loop: CASSVYGLADTDTQYF. The CDR3 coding sequence is TGCGCCAGCAGTGTGTATGGGCTAGCGGACACAGATACGCAGTATTTT.

The genes are TRBV11-2 and TRBJ1-1, with TRBD1 matching 7 bases. The CDR3 covers 13 residues. Germline V gene sequence: CDR1 SGHAT, CDR2 FQNNGV. V was clipped by 5 bases and J by 3 bases; unmatched bases: 3. For the CDR3, the DNA is TGTGCCAGCAGCAGACAGGGATACACTGAAGCTTTCTTT. Translating gives CASSRQGYTEAFF.

This clone was found a few times. This chain links TRBV27 with TRBJ2-5, with 12 bases lining up with TRBD1. Germline V gene lookup returns CDR1 MNHEY and CDR2 SMNVEV (reference sequence). The CDR3 spans 15 residues. Unmatched junction bases numbered 6, after V lost 5 bases and J lost 5 bases. This chain's CDR3 is CASSTGTGGAETQYF. The DNA of the CDR3 is TGTGCCAGCAGTACCGGGACAGGGGGCGCGGAGACCCAGTACTTC.

V and J are TRBV9 and TRBJ2-7; TRBD1 might be the D (5 bases). Germline V CDR1 and CDR2: SGDLS, YYNGEE. The CDR3 is 12 amino acids. V was clipped by 4 bases and J by 6 bases, with 11 bases between them. CDR3 nucleotides: TGTGCCAGCAGCACACGACAGCTCGAGCAGTACTTC. Amino acid sequence: CASSTRQLEQYF.

The J gene is TRBJ1-1, the V gene TRBV19; 10 bases align to TRBD1. The CDR3 loop spans 15 amino acids. Looked up from germline, CDR1 is LNHDA and CDR2 is SQIVND (reference sequence). V shed 5 bases and J 1 base; nucleotides not matched to a gene: 4. The CDR3 reads CASSGGQGTNTEAFF. The CDR3 bases are TGTGCCAGTAGTGGGGGACAGGGGACGAACACTGAAGCTTTCTTT.

This clone was detected only once. The chain carries TRBV18 and TRBJ1-2, with 8 bases that match TRBD1. In germline, CDR1 is KGHSH, CDR2 LQKENI. The CDR3 runs to 12 residues. V gave up 2 bases and J gave up 8 bases; unmatched junction bases: 1. The CDR3 nucleotides are TGTGCCAGCTCACCAAGGACAGGGGGCTACACCTTC. This sequence encodes CASSPRTGGYTF.

The sample holds a few counts of this clone. The V and J genes are TRBV28 and TRBJ2-7, with 11 bases aligning to TRBD2. Losses at the gene ends were 6 bases for V and 3 bases for J; bases not matched to a gene: 7. There are 15 residues in the CDR3. Germline V gene data show CDR1 as MDHEN and CDR2 as SYDVKM. In DNA, the CDR3 is TGTGCCAGCAGCCAAAGACTAGCGGGAAGCTACGAGCAGTACTTC. It specifies CASSQRLAGSYEQYF.

The chain couples TRBV6-4 to TRBJ1-3; TRBD1 agrees at 10 bases. This CDR3 region has 16 residues. CDR1 and CDR2 (germline): MRHNA, SNTAGT. V shed 2 bases and J 4 bases; nucleotides not matched to a gene: 5. The CDR3 coding sequence is TGTGCCAGCAGTGACACGGACAGGGGGTCCGGAAACACCATATATTTT. This codes for CASSDTDRGSGNTIYF.

The rearrangement uses TRBV13 and TRBJ2-7, with TRBD2 matching over 12 bases. The junction had 12 bases not matched to a gene; V was cut back by 5 bases and J by 7 bases. The CDR3 has 16 residues. The germline gives CDR1 PRHDT, CDR2 FYEKMQ (reference sequence). Here the CDR3 reads CASSGRTSGTLGEQYF. The CDR3 region has the DNA TGTGCCAGCAGCGGCCGGACTAGCGGGACCCTAGGGGAGCAGTACTTC.

The chain has TRBV21-1 and TRBJ1-2. TRBV21-1 is designated a pseudogene. This CDR3 has 23 amino acids. The CDR3 here is CASSKEEGFKVSRDCAFFYGYTF. The CDR3 DNA follows: TGTGCCAGCAGCAAAGAAGAGGGATTTAAAGTCTCCCGGGACTGTGCATTCTTCTATGGCTACACCTTC.

The J gene is TRBJ2-2, the V gene TRBV4-3; D unresolved. CDR1 LGHNA and CDR2 YSLEER come from the germline V gene. V shed 1 base and J shed 2 bases, with 11 bases lying between them. This CDR3 spans 16 amino acids. CDR3: CASSQARLINTGELFF. The CDR3 DNA reads as TGCGCCAGCAGCCAAGCAAGGCTTATAAACACCGGGGAGCTGTTTTTT.

The genes are TRBV5-5 and TRBJ2-7; 9 bases agree with TRBD1. CDR1 and CDR2 from the germline V gene are SGHKS and YYEKEE (reference sequence). This CDR3 contains 14 residues. V lost 3 bases, J lost 2 bases, and 3 bases stayed unmatched. The CDR3 here is CASSWGQGTYEQYF. The CDR3 DNA is TGTGCCAGCAGCTGGGGACAGGGAACCTACGAGCAGTACTTC.

Written as DNA, the CDR3 is TGTGCCAGCAGCTCAAGCAGTAGCAATCAGCCCCAGCATTTT. Its translation: CASSSSSSNQPQHF. This chain connects TRBV25-1 to TRBJ1-5; D is unclear. This CDR3 has 14 amino acids. Per the germline V gene, CDR1 is MGHDK and CDR2 is SYGVNS. The V gene lost 6 bases and the J gene lost 0 bases, with 9 bases spanning the gap.

The V and J genes are TRBV2 and TRBJ2-7, with 9 bases matching TRBD1. Germline CDR1 is SNHLY and CDR2 is FYNNEI. The CDR3 has 14 residues. V was pared by 5 bases and J by 6 bases, with 8 bases of the junction left unmatched. Here the CDR3 DNA reads TGTGCCAGCAGTTACGGGACAGGGAAGTTCGAGCAGTACTTC. Translated: CASSYGTGKFEQYF.

J is TRBJ1-1 and V is TRBV4-2, with D uncertain. The V gene lost 4 bases and the J gene lost 3 bases, with 15 bases spanning the gap. The CDR3 spans 15 residues. Germline values: CDR1 LGHNA, CDR2 YNFKEQ. The CDR3 loop is CASSRDTDGDTEAFF. The CDR3 DNA follows: TGTGCCAGCAGCCGAGACACCGATGGGGACACTGAAGCTTTCTTT.

V gene TRBV28 combines with J gene TRBJ2-7; 10 nucleotides line up with TRBD1. Germline lookup yields CDR1 MDHEN and CDR2 SYDVKM. The CDR3 is made up of 15 amino acids. V was clipped by 8 bases and J by 5 bases; unmatched bases: 12. The CDR3 here is CASGPRQGARNEQYF. CDR3 coding DNA: TGTGCCAGCGGGCCGAGACAGGGGGCGCGAAACGAGCAGTACTTC.

V usage is TRBV6-5 and J usage is TRBJ2-4, with TRBD2 matching 12 bases. The CDR3 covers 15 residues. V gave up 2 bases and J gave up 7 bases; unmatched junction bases: 3. CDR1 and CDR2 from the germline V gene are MNHEY and SVGAGI. The CDR3 DNA sequence: TGTGCCAGCAGTTACCGGACTAGCGGGATGAACATTCAGTACTTC. Translation gives CASSYRTSGMNIQYF.

The chain recombines TRBV30 with TRBJ2-7, with D possibly matching TRBD1 (5 bases). This CDR3 comprises 13 residues. V lost 0 bases to trimming and J lost 6 bases, with 12 bases between them. Per germline, CDR1 GTSNPN and CDR2 SVGIG (reference sequence). The CDR3 DNA reads TGTGCCTGGAGTGTATGGCAGGGAAGCGAGCAGTACTTC. Its protein product is CAWSVWQGSEQYF.

This chain joins TRBV18 and TRBJ2-2; 11 positions agree with TRBD2. CDR3 length equals 19 residues. Germline loops: CDR1 KGHSH, CDR2 LQKENI. Losses at the gene ends were 2 bases for V and 0 bases for J; bases not matched to a gene: 8. CDR3 residues: CASSPSAGTSGTNTGELFF. The CDR3 coding sequence is TGTGCCAGCTCACCATCGGCCGGGACTAGCGGCACGAACACCGGGGAGCTGTTTTTT. The full variable domain, with the rest looked up from reference TRBV18 and TRBJ2-2, is NAGVMQNPRHLVRRRGQEARLRCSPMKGHSHVYWYRQLPEEGLKFMVYLQKENIIDESGMPKERFSAEFPKEGPSILRIQQVVRGDSAAYFCASSPSAGTSGTNTGELFFGEGSRLTVL.

V usage is TRBV5-1 and J usage is TRBJ2-2, with D perhaps given as TRBD1 or TRBD2 (5 bases each). Germline CDR1 and CDR2: SGHRS and YFSETQ. Trimming cost V 3 bases and J 6 bases, with 12 bases left between them. The CDR3 loop spans 14 amino acids. CDR3 amino acids: CASSSPGGPGELFF. The CDR3 region has the DNA TGCGCCAGCAGCTCCCCTGGGGGTCCCGGGGAGCTGTTTTTT.

The rearrangement uses TRBV5-6 and TRBJ2-7; D remains ambiguous. CDR1 is SGHDT and CDR2 is YYEEEE in the germline V gene. The CDR3 has 13 residues. Trimming removed 0 bases from V and 0 bases from J, with 4 bases in between. The chain's CDR3 is CASSLGSSYEQYF. CDR3 nucleotides: TGTGCCAGCAGCTTGGGGAGCTCCTACGAGCAGTACTTC.